This entry concerns a single T cell receptor (beta chain). Its specificity is unknown. This sample was included in a study of OX40 agonist ivuxolimab in advanced cancers. Study-wide results and limits: The study found that CD8+ T cells averaged more expanded clones than CD4+.

Only in-frame clones appear in the TCRdb table, and some are missing; sequencing was by immunoSEQ multiplex PCR. The sample includes about 72,000 clones, 80% to 90% of them seen just once. Germline V gene lookup returns CDR1 SNHLY and CDR2 FYNNEI. The V and J ends lost 2 bases and 5 bases, in that order; junction bases with no gene match: 5. This CDR3 has 14 amino acids. The clonotype originates from an adult with an advanced solid tumor such as melanoma, head and neck, liver or kidney cancer. The input for sequencing was CD4+ or CD8+ T cells sorted from blood, taken in a trial of the OX40 agonist ivuxolimab. The gene calls are TRBV2 and TRBJ1-2; the match to TRBD1 covers 7 bases. The CDR3 loop reads CASSESTGRYGYTF. CDR3 coding DNA: TGTGCCAGCAGTGAATCGACAGGGAGGTATGGCTACACCTTC.